A single sample is the source of the 26 T cell receptor beta chains below, sequenced in a study of blood T cell repertoires in COVID-19. Sequenced by immunoSEQ multiplex PCR; TCRdb stores in-frame clones only, minus some. The profile shows approximately 230,000 clones, 70% to 90% of them singletons. What was sequenced was PBMCs or T cells enriched from blood (not recorded which). These receptors were collected from a young man who had recovered from COVID-19.

The rearrangement joins TRBV5-1 to TRBJ1-4; the match to TRBD1 covers 11 bases. V lost 1 base and J lost 0; bases outside the gene matches: 2. The germline V gene has CDR1 SGHRS and CDR2 YFSETQ. The CDR3 extends over 17 amino acids. Here the CDR3 reads CASSLSGQGATNEKLFF. Here the CDR3 DNA reads TGCGCCAGCAGCTTGTCGGGACAGGGGGCAACTAATGAAAAACTGTTTTTT. Filled out from reference TRBV5-1 and TRBJ1-4, the complete variable domain reads KAGVTQTPRYLIKTRGQQVTLSCSPISGHRSVSWYQQTPGQGLQFLFEYFSETQRNKGNFPGRFSGRQFSNSRSEMNVSTLELGDSALYLCASSLSGQGATNEKLFFGSGTQLSVL.

This chain uses TRBV27 with TRBJ1-1, with 9 bases fitting TRBD1. CDR1 and CDR2 from the germline V gene are MNHEY and SMNVEV (reference sequence). This CDR3 spans 15 amino acids. V lost 3 bases and J lost 4; bases outside the gene matches: 6. The CDR3 nucleotides are TGTGCCAGCAGTTTCTCCGGGACAGGGCCCACTGAAGCTTTCTTT. Its translation: CASSFSGTGPTEAFF.

The V gene is TRBV19, the J gene TRBJ2-7; 7 bases agree with TRBD1. Germline CDR1 LNHDA, CDR2 SQIVND (reference sequence). This CDR3 region has 15 residues. J was trimmed by 1 base and V by 5 bases; bases with no gene match: 8. This chain's CDR3 is CASSPRQGPSYEQYF. CDR3 nucleotides: TGTGCCAGTAGTCCCCGACAGGGACCTTCCTACGAGCAGTACTTC.

The CDR3 protein is CASSLGDRSYNEQFF. The CDR3 DNA reads TGCGCCAGCAGCTTGGGTGACAGATCCTACAATGAGCAGTTCTTC. This chain links TRBV5-1 with TRBJ2-1, with D possibly matching TRBD1 (5 bases). Germline CDR1 SGHRS, CDR2 YFSETQ. Trimming took 0 bases from V and 1 from J, leaving 8 bases between them. The CDR3 contains 15 residues.

The chain couples TRBV5-5 to TRBJ2-1; perhaps TRBD2 as D (5 bases). The CDR3 has 13 residues. Germline loops: CDR1 SGHKS, CDR2 YYEKEE (reference sequence). V was cut by 6 bases and J by 7 bases, with 14 bases left in between. The CDR3 bases are TGTGCCAGCACCCTAACCGGAGGAAATGAGCAGTTCTTC. Amino acid sequence: CASTLTGGNEQFF.

The gene calls are TRBV28 and TRBJ2-1, with TRBD2 matching over 11 bases. Germline CDR1 and CDR2: MDHEN and SYDVKM. V dropped 5 bases and J dropped 6; count of bases not matched to a gene: 3. The CDR3 is made up of 14 amino acids. CDR3 residues: CASSQGLAVNEQFF. The CDR3 bases are TGTGCCAGCAGTCAGGGACTAGCGGTCAATGAGCAGTTCTTC.

CDR3 region: CASSQRGADIQYF. The CDR3 region has the DNA TGTGCCAGCAGCCAACGGGGGGCGGACATTCAGTACTTC. The rearrangement links TRBV16 to TRBJ2-4, with D perhaps matching TRBD2 (7 bases). Trimming took off 2 bases at V and 8 bases at J, with 10 bases between the two ends. The V gene's germline CDR1 is KGHSY and CDR2 FQNENV. The CDR3 covers 13 residues.

V is TRBV19 and J is TRBJ1-5, with a tentative D call TRBD1 (6 bases). Germline V lookup: CDR1 LNHDA, CDR2 SQIVND (reference sequence). Between the trimmed V and J ends, which lost 6 bases and 1 base, there was a span of 13 bases. The CDR3 runs 15 residues. This CDR3 is CASSGAGGSNQPQHF. The CDR3, as DNA: TGTGCCAGTAGCGGCGCGGGGGGCAGCAATCAGCCCCAGCATTTT.

The chain recombines TRBV25-1 with TRBJ2-1; 7 bases fit TRBD1. The length of the CDR3 is 17 residues. Germline CDR1 reads MGHDK; CDR2 reads SYGVNS. The V gene end was trimmed by 1 base and the J gene end by 3 bases; junction bases not matched to a gene: 9. The CDR3 DNA reads as TGTGCCAGCAGTGAATCCCTCCGGGACAGCCACTACAATGAGCAGTTCTTC. Its translation is CASSESLRDSHYNEQFF.

The CDR3 DNA reads as TGTGCCAGCAGTTTATCGGGGACAGGGATCGCCGAGCAGTACTTC. Its translation: CASSLSGTGIAEQYF. The V call is TRBV27, the J call TRBJ2-7; TRBD1 agrees at 9 bases. CDR3 length equals 15 residues. V was clipped by 0 bases and J by 6 bases; unmatched bases: 6. Germline CDR1 reads MNHEY; CDR2 reads SMNVEV (reference sequence).

This clone was recorded at least ten times. The rearrangement uses TRBV4-1 and TRBJ2-2; 9 bases line up with TRBD2. The CDR3 is made up of 17 amino acids. V gave up 8 bases and J gave up 0 bases; unmatched junction bases: 10. Germline V gene sequence: CDR1 MGHRA, CDR2 YSYEKL. The CDR3 here is CASGLAGINTNTGELFF. The DNA of the CDR3 is TGCGCCAGCGGGCTAGCGGGAATAAATACGAACACCGGGGAGCTGTTTTTT.

This sequence joins TRBV24-1 and TRBJ1-5; a possible D gene is TRBD1 (5 bases). V was cut by 12 bases and J by 3 bases, with 14 bases left in between. This CDR3 comprises 13 residues. Germline V gene lookup returns CDR1 KGHDR and CDR2 SFDVKD. The CDR3 nucleotides are TGTGCCCCGGGGGTGGGACCCAATCAGCCCCAGCATTTT. Translation gives CAPGVGPNQPQHF.

To note about this clone: One end of the junction varies from germline; a read error may be responsible. The chain joins TRBV3-1 (or the pseudogene TRBV3-2) to TRBJ1-5; D is ambiguous. CDR3 length equals 16 residues. Germline V gives CDR1 LGHDT, CDR2 YNNKEL (reference sequence). CDR3 amino acids: CASSKEGIHSNQPQHF. The CDR3 DNA follows: TGTGCCAGCAGCAAAGAGGGCATTCATAGCAATCAGCCCCAGCATTTT.

This sequence joins TRBV10-3 and TRBJ1-1; 7 bases map to TRBD1. CDR3 length equals 16 residues. Germline CDR1 reads ENHRY; CDR2 reads SYGVKD. The V and J ends lost 2 bases and 1 base, in that order; junction bases with no gene match: 7. For the CDR3, the DNA is TGTGCCATCAGTGAGCCTATGACAGGGAGGAACACTGAAGCTTTCTTT. Amino acid sequence: CAISEPMTGRNTEAFF.

This rearrangement joins TRBV7-9 to TRBJ1-5; D is perhaps TRBD1 (6 bases). Trimming stripped 4 bases from V and 5 bases from J, with 12 bases between. CDR1 is SEHNR and CDR2 is FQNEAQ in the germline V gene (reference sequence). There are 14 residues in the CDR3. The CDR3 here is CASSSSQGHQPQHF. CDR3 in DNA: TGTGCCAGCAGCTCAAGCCAGGGGCATCAGCCCCAGCATTTT.

V is TRBV27 and J is TRBJ2-3, with 14 bases lining up with TRBD2. The V gene's germline CDR1 is MNHEY and CDR2 SMNVEV (reference sequence). V lost 5 bases to trimming and J lost 4 bases; unmatched junction nucleotides: 11. The CDR3 is made up of 18 amino acids. DNA for the CDR3: TGTGCCAGCAGTAAGTTGGGACTAGCGGGAGCGCCGGCAGATACGCAGTATTTT. Its protein is CASSKLGLAGAPADTQYF.

The rearrangement links TRBV2 to TRBJ1-5, with a tentative D call TRBD1 (5 bases). Deletions cut 6 bases from V and 6 bases from J, with 18 bases between. Germline V gene lookup returns CDR1 SNHLY and CDR2 FYNNEI. CDR3 length equals 15 residues. CDR3 sequence: CASSRRTIGGQPQHF. The CDR3 DNA reads as TGTGCCAGCAGCCGTCGGACTATTGGGGGTCAGCCCCAGCATTTT.

V usage is TRBV27 and J usage is TRBJ2-3; 7 bases fit TRBD2. The CDR3 loop spans 19 amino acids. Germline V gene sequence: CDR1 MNHEY, CDR2 SMNVEV (reference sequence). V was clipped by 2 bases and J by 0 bases; unmatched bases: 14. The CDR3 DNA reads TGTGCCAGCAGTTTACGAGGACTTGAGCGGGGCTATAGCACAGATACGCAGTATTTT. Amino acids: CASSLRGLERGYSTDTQYF.

The V gene is TRBV6-5, the J gene TRBJ2-2; weak D call: TRBD2 (7 bases). The V end was cut by 8 bases, the J end by 4 bases, with 17 bases between. Germline CDR1 is MNHEY and CDR2 is SVGAGI. The CDR3 extends over 15 amino acids. CDR3 in DNA: TGTGCCAGCTTAATGACGGGGGGCCTCACCGGGGAGCTGTTTTTT. Amino acids: CASLMTGGLTGELFF.

The genes are TRBV19 and TRBJ2-2; D unresolved. Germline V gene data show CDR1 as LNHDA and CDR2 as SQIVND (reference sequence). The CDR3 is 12 residues long. V lost 5 bases and J lost 6, with 7 bases in between. The CDR3 reads CASSFSAGELFF. DNA of the CDR3: TGTGCCAGTAGTTTTAGTGCCGGGGAGCTGTTTTTT.

The chain has TRBV6-1 and TRBJ2-1; no clear D. The length of the CDR3 is 18 residues. V was pared by 3 bases and J by 1 base, with 19 bases between. The germline V gene has CDR1 MNHNS and CDR2 SASEGT. CDR3: CASSDLHPPPGSYNEQFF. CDR3 nucleotide sequence: TGTGCCAGCAGTGACCTGCACCCCCCTCCGGGTTCCTACAATGAGCAGTTCTTC.

The chain recombines TRBV15 with TRBJ1-4; no reliable D call. The CDR3 loop spans 13 amino acids. Germline CDR1 and CDR2: LNHNV and YYDKDF (reference sequence). V gave up 3 bases and J gave up 8 bases, with 10 bases separating them. In DNA, the CDR3 is TGTGCCACCAGCAGTACTATAAGCGAAAAACTGTTTTTT. It encodes CATSSTISEKLFF.

V and J are TRBV27 and TRBJ2-1; 9 bases line up with TRBD2. The CDR3 is 16 amino acids. Germline lookup yields CDR1 MNHEY and CDR2 SMNVEV (reference sequence). Trimming at V came to 1 base and at J to 3 bases, leaving 4 bases not matched to a gene. This chain's CDR3 is CASSLLASGIYNEQFF. CDR3 DNA sequence: TGTGCCAGCAGTTTATTGGCTAGCGGGATCTACAATGAGCAGTTCTTC.

CDR3 bases: TGTGCCAGCAGCGCGGGACAGAACTATGGCTACACCTTC. Residues: CASSAGQNYGYTF. This rearrangement joins TRBV5-6 to TRBJ1-2; TRBD1 aligns across 7 bases. J lost 2 bases, V lost 4 bases, and 2 bases had no gene match. This CDR3 has 13 amino acids. Germline-derived CDR1 and CDR2 are SGHDT and YYEEEE.

The chain combines TRBV3-1 (or the pseudogene TRBV3-2) with TRBJ2-3, with 9 bases identical to TRBD1. V was clipped by 1 base and J by 10 bases; unmatched bases: 12. CDR1 and CDR2 from the germline V gene are LGHDT and YNNKEL (reference sequence). The CDR3 is 16 amino acids. The CDR3 coding sequence is TGTGCCAGCAGCCAAGCGACAGGGGGGCCCTCCAGGGCGCAGTATTTT. It codes for CASSQATGGPSRAQYF.

This chain joins TRBV9 and TRBJ2-2; D is perhaps TRBD2 (6 bases). Deletions cut 3 bases from V and 1 base from J, with 16 bases between. The CDR3 is 17 residues long. Germline-derived CDR1 and CDR2 are SGDLS and YYNGEE. CDR3 DNA sequence: TGTGCCAGCAGCGCGGGACCCCTCGGGAGGAACACCGGGGAGCTGTTTTTT. The encoded protein is CASSAGPLGRNTGELFF.